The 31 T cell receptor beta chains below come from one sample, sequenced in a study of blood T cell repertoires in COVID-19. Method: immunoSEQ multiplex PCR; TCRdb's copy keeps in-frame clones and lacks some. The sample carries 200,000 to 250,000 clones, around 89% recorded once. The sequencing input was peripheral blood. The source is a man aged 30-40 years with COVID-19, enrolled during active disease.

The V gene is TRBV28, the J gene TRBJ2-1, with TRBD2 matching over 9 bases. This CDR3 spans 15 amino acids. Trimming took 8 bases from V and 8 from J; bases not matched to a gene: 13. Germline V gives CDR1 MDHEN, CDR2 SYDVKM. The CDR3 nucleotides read TGTGCCAGCTATAGCCTAGCGGGACTTGTAGATGAGCAGTTCTTC. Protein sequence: CASYSLAGLVDEQFF.

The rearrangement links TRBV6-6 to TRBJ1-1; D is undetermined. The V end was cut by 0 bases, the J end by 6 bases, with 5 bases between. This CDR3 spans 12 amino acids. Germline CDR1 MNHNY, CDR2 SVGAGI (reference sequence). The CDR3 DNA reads TGTGCCAGCAGTTACTCGTTCGCTGAAGCTTTCTTT. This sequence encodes CASSYSFAEAFF.

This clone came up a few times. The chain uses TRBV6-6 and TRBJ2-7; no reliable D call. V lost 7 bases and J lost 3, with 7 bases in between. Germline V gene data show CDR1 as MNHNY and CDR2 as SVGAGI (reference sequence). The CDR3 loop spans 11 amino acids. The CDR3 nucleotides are TGTGCCAGCACCCAGAACTACGAGCAGTACTTC. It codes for CASTQNYEQYF.

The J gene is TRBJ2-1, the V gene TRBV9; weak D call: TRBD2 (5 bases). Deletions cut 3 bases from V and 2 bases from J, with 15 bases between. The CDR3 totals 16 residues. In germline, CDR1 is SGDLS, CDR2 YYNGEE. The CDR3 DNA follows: TGTGCCAGCAGCGCGGGAACCTGGGGTCCCTACAATGAGCAGTTCTTC. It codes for CASSAGTWGPYNEQFF.

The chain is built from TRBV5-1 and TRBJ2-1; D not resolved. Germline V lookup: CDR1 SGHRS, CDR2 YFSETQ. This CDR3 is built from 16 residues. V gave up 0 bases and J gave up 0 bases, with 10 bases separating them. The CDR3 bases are TGCGCCAGCAGCTTGGGTGAGGAACCCTCCTACAATGAGCAGTTCTTC. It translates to CASSLGEEPSYNEQFF.

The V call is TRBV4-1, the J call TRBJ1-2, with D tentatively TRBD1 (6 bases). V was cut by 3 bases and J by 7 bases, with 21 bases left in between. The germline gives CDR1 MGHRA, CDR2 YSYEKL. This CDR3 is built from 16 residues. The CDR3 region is CASSHGPSGGQGGYTF. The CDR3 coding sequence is TGCGCCAGCAGCCATGGCCCGTCGGGGGGCCAGGGTGGCTACACCTTC.

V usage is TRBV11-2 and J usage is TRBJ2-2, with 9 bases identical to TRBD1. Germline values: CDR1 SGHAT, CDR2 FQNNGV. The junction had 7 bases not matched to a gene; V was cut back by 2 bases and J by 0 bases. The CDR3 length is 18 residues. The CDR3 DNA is TGTGCCAGCAGCTTACCCAGGACAGGGGAGACGAACACCGGGGAGCTGTTTTTT. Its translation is CASSLPRTGETNTGELFF.

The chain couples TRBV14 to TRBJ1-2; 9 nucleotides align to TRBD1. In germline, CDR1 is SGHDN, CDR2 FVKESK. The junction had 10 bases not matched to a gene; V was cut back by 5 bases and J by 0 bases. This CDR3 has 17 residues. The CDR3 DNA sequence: TGTGCCAGCAGCACCCCGGGACAGGGTTTTCCTAACTATGGCTACACCTTC. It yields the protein CASSTPGQGFPNYGYTF.

This CDR3 reads CASSPGLAGGIVSTDTQYF. In DNA, the CDR3 is TGTGCCAGCTCACCAGGACTAGCGGGAGGGATTGTTAGCACAGATACGCAGTATTTT. The chain employs TRBV18 and TRBJ2-3; TRBD2 agrees at 15 bases. The CDR3 covers 19 residues. Per the germline V gene, CDR1 is KGHSH and CDR2 is LQKENI. J lost 0 bases, V lost 2 bases, and 6 bases had no gene match.

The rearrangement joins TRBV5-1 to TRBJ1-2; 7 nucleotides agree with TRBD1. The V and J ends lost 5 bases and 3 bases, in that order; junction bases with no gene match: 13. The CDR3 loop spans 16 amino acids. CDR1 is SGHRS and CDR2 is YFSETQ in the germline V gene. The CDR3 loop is CASRPGQELTYYGYTF. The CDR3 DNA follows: TGCGCCAGCAGACCCGGACAGGAATTAACCTACTATGGCTACACCTTC.

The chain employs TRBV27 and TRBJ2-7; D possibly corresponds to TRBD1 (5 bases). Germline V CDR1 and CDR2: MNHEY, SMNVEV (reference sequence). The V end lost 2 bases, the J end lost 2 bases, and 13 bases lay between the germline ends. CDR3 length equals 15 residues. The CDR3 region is CASSLQGPGPYEQYF. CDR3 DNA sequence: TGTGCCAGCAGTTTACAGGGCCCGGGTCCCTACGAGCAGTACTTC.

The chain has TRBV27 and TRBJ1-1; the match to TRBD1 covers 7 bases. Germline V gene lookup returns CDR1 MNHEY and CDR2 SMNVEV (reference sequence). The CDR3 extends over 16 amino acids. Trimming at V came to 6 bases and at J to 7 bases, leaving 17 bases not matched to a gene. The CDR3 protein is CASSTHQGVGVNEAFF. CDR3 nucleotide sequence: TGTGCCAGCAGCACACATCAGGGGGTCGGGGTGAATGAAGCTTTCTTT.

The CDR3: CAISETDNQPQHF. Written as DNA, the CDR3 is TGTGCCATCAGTGAGACTGATAATCAGCCCCAGCATTTT. The gene calls are TRBV10-3 and TRBJ1-5; no clear D. This CDR3 has 13 residues. Deletions cut 2 bases from V and 4 bases from J, with 6 bases between. CDR1 is ENHRY, CDR2 SYGVKD, per germline.

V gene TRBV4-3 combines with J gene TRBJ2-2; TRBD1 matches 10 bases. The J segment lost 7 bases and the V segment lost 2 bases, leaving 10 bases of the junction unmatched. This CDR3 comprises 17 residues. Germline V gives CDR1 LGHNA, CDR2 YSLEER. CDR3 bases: TGCGCCAGCAGCCAACAAGCTGGACAGGGGGAATTCGGGGAGCTGTTTTTT. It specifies CASSQQAGQGEFGELFF.

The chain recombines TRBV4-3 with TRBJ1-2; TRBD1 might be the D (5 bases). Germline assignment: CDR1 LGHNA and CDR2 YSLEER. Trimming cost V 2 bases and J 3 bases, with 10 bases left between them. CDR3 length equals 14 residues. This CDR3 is CASSQTQTDYGYTF. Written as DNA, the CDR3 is TGCGCCAGCAGCCAAACCCAGACAGACTATGGCTACACCTTC.

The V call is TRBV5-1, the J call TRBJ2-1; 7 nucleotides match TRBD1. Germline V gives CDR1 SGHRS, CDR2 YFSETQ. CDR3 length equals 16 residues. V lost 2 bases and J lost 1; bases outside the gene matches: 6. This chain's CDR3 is CASSFTPTGSYNEQFF. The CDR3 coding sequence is TGCGCCAGCAGCTTTACCCCGACAGGGTCCTACAATGAGCAGTTCTTC.

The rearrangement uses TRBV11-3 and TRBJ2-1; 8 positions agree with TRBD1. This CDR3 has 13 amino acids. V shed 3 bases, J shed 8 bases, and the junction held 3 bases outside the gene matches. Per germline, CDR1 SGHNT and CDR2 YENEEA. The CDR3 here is CASSFGQGDEQFF. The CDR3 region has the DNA TGTGCCAGCAGCTTCGGACAGGGCGATGAGCAGTTCTTC.

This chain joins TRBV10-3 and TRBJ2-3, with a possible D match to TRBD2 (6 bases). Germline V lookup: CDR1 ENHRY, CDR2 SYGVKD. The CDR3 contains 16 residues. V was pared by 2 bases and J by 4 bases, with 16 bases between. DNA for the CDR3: TGTGCCATCAGTGAGATCGCGGGGCCGGCTGCAGATACGCAGTATTTT. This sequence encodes CAISEIAGPAADTQYF.

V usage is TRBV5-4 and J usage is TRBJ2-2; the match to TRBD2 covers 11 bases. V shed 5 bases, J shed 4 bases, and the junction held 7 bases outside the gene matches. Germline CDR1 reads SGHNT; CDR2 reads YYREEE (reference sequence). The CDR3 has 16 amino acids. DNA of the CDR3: TGTGCCAGCAGACACCTAGCGGGGGGACCCACCGGGGAGCTGTTTTTT. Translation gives CASRHLAGGPTGELFF.

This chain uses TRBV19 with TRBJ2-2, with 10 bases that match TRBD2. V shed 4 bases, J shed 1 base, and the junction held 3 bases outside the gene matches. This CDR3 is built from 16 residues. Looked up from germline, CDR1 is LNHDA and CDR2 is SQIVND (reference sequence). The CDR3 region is CASSTLAGVNTGELFF. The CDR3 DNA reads TGTGCCAGTAGTACCCTAGCGGGGGTGAACACCGGGGAGCTGTTTTTT.

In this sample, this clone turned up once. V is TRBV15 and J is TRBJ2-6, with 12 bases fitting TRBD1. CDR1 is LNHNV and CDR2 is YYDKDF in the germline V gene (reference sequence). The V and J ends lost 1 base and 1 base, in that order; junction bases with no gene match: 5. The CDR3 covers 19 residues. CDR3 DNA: TGTGCCACCAGCAGAGGCTGGGACAGGGGGCCGTCTGGGGCCAACGTCCTGACTTTC. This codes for CATSRGWDRGPSGANVLTF.

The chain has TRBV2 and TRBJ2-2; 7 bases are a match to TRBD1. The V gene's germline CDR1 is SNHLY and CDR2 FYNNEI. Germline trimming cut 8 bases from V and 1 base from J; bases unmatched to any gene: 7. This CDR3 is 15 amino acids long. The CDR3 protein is CASFHRTGNTGELFF. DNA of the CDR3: TGTGCCAGCTTCCACCGGACAGGGAACACCGGGGAGCTGTTTTTT.

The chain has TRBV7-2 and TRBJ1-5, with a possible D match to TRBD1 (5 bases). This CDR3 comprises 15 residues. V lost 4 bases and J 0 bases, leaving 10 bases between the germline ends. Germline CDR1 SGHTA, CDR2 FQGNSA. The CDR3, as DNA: TGTGCCAGCAGCTCCGAGACAGCTAGCAATCAGCCCCAGCATTTT. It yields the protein CASSSETASNQPQHF.

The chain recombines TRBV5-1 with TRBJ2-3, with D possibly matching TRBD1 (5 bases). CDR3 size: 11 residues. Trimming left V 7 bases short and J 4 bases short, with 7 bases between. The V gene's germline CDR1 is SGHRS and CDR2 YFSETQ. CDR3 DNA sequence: TGCGCCAGCGGACATTCAGATACGCAGTATTTT. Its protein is CASGHSDTQYF.

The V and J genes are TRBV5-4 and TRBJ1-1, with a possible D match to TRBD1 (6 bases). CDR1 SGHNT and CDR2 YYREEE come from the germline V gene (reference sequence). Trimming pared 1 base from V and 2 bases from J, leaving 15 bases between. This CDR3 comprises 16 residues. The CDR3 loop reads CASSLSSGAQNTEAFF. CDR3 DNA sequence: TGTGCCAGCAGCTTGTCGTCAGGGGCCCAAAACACTGAAGCTTTCTTT.

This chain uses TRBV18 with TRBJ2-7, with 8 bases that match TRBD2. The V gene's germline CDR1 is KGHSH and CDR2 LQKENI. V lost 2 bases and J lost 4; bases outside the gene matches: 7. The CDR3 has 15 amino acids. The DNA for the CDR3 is TGTGCCAGCTCACCAGGGAGCGGGAGACTTTACGAGCAGTACTTC. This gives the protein CASSPGSGRLYEQYF.

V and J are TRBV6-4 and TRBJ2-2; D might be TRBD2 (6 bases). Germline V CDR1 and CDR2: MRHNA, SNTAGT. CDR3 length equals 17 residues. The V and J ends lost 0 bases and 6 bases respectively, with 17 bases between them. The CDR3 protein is CASSDSSAGLGAGELFF. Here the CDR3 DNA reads TGTGCCAGCAGTGACTCGTCGGCGGGGCTGGGCGCCGGGGAGCTGTTTTTT.

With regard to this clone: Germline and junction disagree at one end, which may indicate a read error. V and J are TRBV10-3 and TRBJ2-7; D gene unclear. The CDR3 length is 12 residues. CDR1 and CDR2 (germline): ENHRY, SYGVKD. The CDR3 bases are TGTGCCATCCGTGAACAGTTCTACGAGCAGTACTTC. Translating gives CAIREQFYEQYF.

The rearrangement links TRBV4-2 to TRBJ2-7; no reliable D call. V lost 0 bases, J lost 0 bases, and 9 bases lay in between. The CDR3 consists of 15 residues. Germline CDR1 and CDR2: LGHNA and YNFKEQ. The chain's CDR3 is CASSQDVSSSYEQYF. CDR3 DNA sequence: TGTGCCAGCAGCCAAGACGTCTCCAGCTCCTACGAGCAGTACTTC.

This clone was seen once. CDR3 in amino acids: CASSVDSFVLGTGPNTEAFF. DNA of the CDR3: TGTGCCAGCAGCGTAGACAGCTTTGTCTTAGGGACAGGGCCAAACACTGAAGCTTTCTTT. This chain links TRBV9 with TRBJ1-1; 9 nucleotides match TRBD1. The CDR3 runs to 20 residues. CDR1 is SGDLS, CDR2 YYNGEE, per germline. Trimming cost V 0 bases and J 2 bases; bases outside gene matches: 17. The whole variable domain, remainder taken from reference TRBV9 and TRBJ1-1, is DSGVTQTPKHLITATGQRVTLRCSPRSGDLSVYWYQQSLDQGLQFLIQYYNGEERAKGNILERFSAQQFPDLHSELNLSSLELGDSALYFCASSVDSFVLGTGPNTEAFFGQGTRLTVV.

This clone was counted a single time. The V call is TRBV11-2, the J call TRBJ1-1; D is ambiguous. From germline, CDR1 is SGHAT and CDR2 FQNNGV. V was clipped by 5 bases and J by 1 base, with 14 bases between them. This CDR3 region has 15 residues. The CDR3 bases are TGTGCCAGCAGCGAAAACCGGGGTTGGAACACTGAAGCTTTCTTT. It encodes CASSENRGWNTEAFF.